One sample yielded the 16 T cell receptor beta chains listed below, sequenced in a study of blood T cells in healthy people across ages. Through a sample-barcoded 5' primer and a J-beta primer mix, a second PCR was run for about 6 to 11 cycles. Each CDR3 protein gets one entry after TCRdb re-called the 5' RACE reads with MiXCR. Of 950,000 to 1,200,000 distinct CDR3 sequences in the sample, 35% to 40% were seen once. The sequencing sample was made of blood. These receptors originate from a man aged 18-30 years in good health.

In its sample, this clonotype was seen many times. The V and J genes are TRBV6-4 and TRBJ2-6, with unresolved D. The germline V gene encodes CDR1 MRHNA and CDR2 SNTAGT. V dropped 3 bases and J dropped 0 bases, with 9 bases sitting between them. The CDR3 consists of 16 residues. The CDR3 sequence: CASSESDGSGANVLTF. The CDR3, as DNA: TGTGCCAGCAGTGAATCGGACGGCTCTGGGGCCAACGTCCTGACTTTC.

Worth noting for this clonotype: This sequence may be a read error, since a much larger clone differs from it by one base. The chain carries TRBV10-3 and TRBJ2-4; weak D call: TRBD1 (5 bases). This CDR3 spans 14 amino acids. Germline V gene data show CDR1 as ENHRY and CDR2 as SYGVKD. V was clipped by 11 bases and J by 1 base, with 15 bases between them. The CDR3 coding sequence is TGTGCCGTCAAGGTCAGGGTGGCCAAAAACATTCAGTACTTC. Translated: CAVKVRVAKNIQYF.

This sequence joins TRBV6-5 and TRBJ2-2, with unresolved D. Germline CDR1 reads MNHEY; CDR2 reads SVGAGI. Trimming cost V 6 bases and J 8 bases, with 10 bases left between them. The CDR3 runs 12 residues. Written as DNA, the CDR3 is TGTGCCAGCAGGAACGGTGAAGGGGAGCTGTTTTTT. It is translated as CASRNGEGELFF.

This clonotype was seen a handful of times. J is TRBJ1-2 and V is TRBV29-1, with D possibly TRBD1 on 5 matching bases. Trimming stripped 3 bases from V and 9 bases from J, with 8 bases between. Germline V lookup: CDR1 SQVTM, CDR2 ANQGSEA. This CDR3 has 10 amino acids. In DNA, the CDR3 is TGCAGCGTTGAGCGGGGGAGCTACACCTTC. It encodes CSVERGSYTF.

The chain joins TRBV20-1 to TRBJ1-5; 8 bases match TRBD1. The CDR3 has 13 amino acids. Germline-derived CDR1 and CDR2 are DFQATT and SNEGSKA (reference sequence). V trimming: 7 bases; J trimming: 5 bases; junction bases outside the gene matches: 7. CDR3 DNA sequence: TGCAGTGTTCAGTTCAGGGGGCATCAGCCCCAGCATTTT. Protein: CSVQFRGHQPQHF.

In the case of this clonotype: Since no conserved phenylalanine or tryptophan closes the CDR3, a read error is the likely cause. No DNA is shown, since the ends of the CDR3 on it are uncertain; the CDR3 is the one TCRdb lists. The gene calls are TRBV4-3 and TRBJ1-2. The CDR3 length equals 19 residues, ends included. CDR1 is LGHNA, CDR2 YSLEER, per germline. CDR3 loop: CASSQGAGRPFLSAMATPS.

This clonotype was observed a handful of times. The chain has TRBV12-5 and TRBJ2-1; no clear D. The germline V gene has CDR1 LGHNT and CDR2 FRNRAP. V dropped 8 bases and J dropped 5 bases, with 16 bases sitting between them. CDR3 length: 14 amino acids. The CDR3 reads CASLFEQADNEQFF. CDR3 DNA sequence: TGTGCTAGTCTTTTCGAGCAAGCCGACAATGAGCAGTTCTTC.

This clonotype was seen a few times. This rearrangement joins TRBV7-2 to TRBJ2-1; 10 bases are a match to TRBD1. Losses at the gene ends were 0 bases for V and 4 bases for J; bases not matched to a gene: 3. CDR3 length equals 16 residues. The germline V gene has CDR1 SGHTA and CDR2 FQGNSA. CDR3 loop: CASSLAGQGGYNEQFF. Written as DNA, the CDR3 is TGTGCCAGCAGCTTAGCCGGACAGGGGGGTTACAATGAGCAGTTCTTC.

V and J are TRBV6-5 and TRBJ2-7; 7 nucleotides agree with TRBD1. V lost 6 bases and J lost 2; bases outside the gene matches: 13. CDR1 MNHEY and CDR2 SVGAGI come from the germline V gene. The CDR3 has 16 amino acids. In DNA, the CDR3 is TGTGCCAGCAGCGATAAGGCGACAGGGAGTCCCTACGAGCAGTACTTC. Its protein product is CASSDKATGSPYEQYF.

With regard to this clonotype: Mismatch with germline at one junction end may stem from a read error. The chain joins TRBV27 to TRBJ2-4; the D gene is possibly TRBD2 (5 bases). Near its end, the DNA agrees better with TRBJ2-5, so the J call may be wrong. This CDR3 is 11 amino acids long. Germline V gene data show CDR1 as MNHEY and CDR2 as SMNVEV (reference sequence). The CDR3 nucleotides read TGTACCAGCAGCCGGGGTGAGACCCAGTACTTC. It translates to CTSSRGETQYF.

This rearrangement joins TRBV20-1 to TRBJ1-2, with D possibly TRBD1 on 6 matching bases. Germline-derived CDR1 and CDR2 are DFQATT and SNEGSKA (reference sequence). This CDR3 region has 15 residues. V was shortened by 3 bases and J by 6 bases, with 20 bases between the two germline ends. This chain's CDR3 is CSASDIKQGGDGYTF. CDR3 bases: TGCAGTGCTAGTGATATCAAACAGGGTGGTGATGGCTACACCTTC.

This chain links TRBV5-1 with TRBJ2-1; perhaps TRBD1 as D (6 bases). CDR1 is SGHRS, CDR2 YFSETQ, per germline. Trimming took off 3 bases at V and 3 bases at J, with 7 bases between the two ends. CDR3 length: 13 amino acids. The CDR3 protein is CASSWDNYNEQFF. The DNA of the CDR3 is TGCGCCAGCAGCTGGGACAACTACAATGAGCAGTTCTTC.

The chain employs TRBV7-2 and TRBJ2-2; no firm D call. The CDR3 spans 15 residues. Germline CDR1 reads SGHTA; CDR2 reads FQGNSA. With 4 bases removed from V and 0 bases from J, the gap between germline ends came to 9 bases. CDR3 sequence (DNA): TGTGCCAGCAGCTCGACTGACGCGAACACCGGGGAGCTGTTTTTT. Translated: CASSSTDANTGELFF.

The V gene is TRBV29-1, the J gene TRBJ2-5; 11 nucleotides line up with TRBD2. V dropped 8 bases and J dropped 11; count of bases not matched to a gene: 13. Per germline, CDR1 SQVTM and CDR2 ANQGSEA. The CDR3 consists of 13 residues. CDR3 bases: TGCAGCAAATTAGCGGGGGGGCTAGATGAGCAGTACTTC. Amino acids: CSKLAGGLDEQYF.

This clonotype was counted once. The chain uses TRBV7-2 and TRBJ1-1; 11 bases align to TRBD1. The V gene's germline CDR1 is SGHTA and CDR2 FQGNSA. The V and J ends lost 5 bases and 3 bases, in that order; junction bases with no gene match: 5. The CDR3 covers 15 residues. The CDR3 is CASSARDRGYTEAFF. The CDR3 nucleotides read TGTGCCAGCAGCGCACGGGACAGGGGGTACACTGAAGCTTTCTTT.

Remarks on this clonotype: Germline is not matched at one junction end, which may reflect a read error. V is TRBV5-5 and J is TRBJ2-2, with D possibly being TRBD2 (6 bases). The germline V gene has CDR1 SGHKS and CDR2 YYEKEE (reference sequence). The CDR3 length is 15 residues. The CDR3 DNA follows: TGTGCCAGCAGCCTCAACAGAAAGAACACCGGGGGGCTGTTTTTT. Amino acids: CASSLNRKNTGGLFF.